The rows below give T cell receptor beta chains drawn from one sample of a study of T cell repertoires in cytomegalovirus infection. MiXCR was run by TCRdb on the reads, yielding one entry per CDR3 protein. The sample holds 100,000 or so distinct CDR3 sequences, 20% to 25% seen once. Sequenced material: CD8+ T cells from PBMCs. Receptors were obtained from a human donor in good health (CMV status not recorded). Some clones in this sample may be carry-over from other donors' samples. CDR3s include the opening cysteine and the closing phenylalanine or tryptophan. A D gene is named only where the DNA matches it firmly. For some rows the clone size is stated as once, few or many, or as a class when expanded; others skip it.

clone_size j_call v_call d_call cdr3_aa cdr3_nt
few TRBJ2-1 TRBV2 . CASSEGAANTYNEQFF TGTGCCAGCAGTGAGGGAGCGGCAAACACCTACAATGAGCAGTTCTTC
. TRBJ2-3 TRBV7-2 . CASGLVLGGGSTDTQYF TGTGCCAGCGGCTTGGTCTTGGGTGGCGGGAGCACAGATACGCAGTATTTT
many TRBJ1-2 TRBV7-9 TRBD1 CASSLAGQGNGYTF TGTGCCAGCAGCTTAGCCGGACAGGGTAATGGCTACACCTTC
few TRBJ1-4 TRBV7-2 . CASRRTDDNEKLFF TGTGCCAGCAGAAGGACGGACGATAATGAAAAACTGTTTTTT
. TRBJ1-4 TRBV14 . CASSQDSPGRVNEKLFF TGTGCCAGCAGCCAAGATTCACCGGGACGGGTTAATGAAAAACTGTTTTTT
. TRBJ2-3 TRBV13 . CASSSRGPSDTQYF TGTGCCAGCAGTTCCCGGGGACCGTCGGATACGCAGTATTTT
. TRBJ2-7 TRBV27 TRBD1 CASSLGQTGMYEQYF TGTGCCAGCAGTTTGGGGCAGACAGGGATGTACGAGCAGTACTTC
. TRBJ2-7 TRBV5-6 . CASSSFREQYF TGTGCCAGCAGCTCGTTCCGGGAGCAGTACTTC
. TRBJ1-5 TRBV10-2 . CASSTFRGNQPQHF TGCGCCAGCAGTACTTTTCGGGGGAATCAGCCCCAGCATTTT
. TRBJ1-1 TRBV11-3 . CASSSTGGDNTEAFF TGTGCCAGCAGCTCCACTGGAGGGGACAACACTGAAGCTTTCTTT
once TRBJ1-2 TRBV2 . CASLRGYNYGYTF TGTGCCAGCCTGAGGGGCTACAACTATGGCTACACCTTC
few TRBJ2-3 TRBV4-3 . CASSQDREEDTQYF TGCGCCAGCAGCCAAGATAGGGAGGAGGATACGCAGTATTTT
many TRBJ2-1 TRBV7-9 TRBD2 CASSSLAGGPEEQFF TGTGCCAGCAGCTCCCTAGCGGGAGGGCCAGAAGAGCAGTTCTTC
few TRBJ2-1 TRBV28 TRBD2 CASSPTTRLAGESYNEQFF TGTGCCAGCAGCCCCACCACCAGACTAGCGGGAGAATCTTACAATGAGCAGTTCTTC
many TRBJ2-1 TRBV7-4 . CASSLEGSSSYNEQFF TGTGCCAGCAGCTTAGAGGGCAGCAGCTCCTACAATGAGCAGTTCTTC
many TRBJ2-1 TRBV7-2 TRBD2 CASSSSFGGSSYNEQFF TGTGCCAGCAGCTCCTCCTTTGGCGGGAGCTCCTACAATGAGCAGTTCTTC
many TRBJ1-1 TRBV14 . CASSPPFNTEAFF TGTGCCAGCAGCCCCCCCTTTAACACTGAAGCTTTCTTT
few TRBJ1-4 TRBV4-2 . CASSRAVNEKLFF TGTGCCAGCAGCCGAGCCGTTAATGAAAAACTGTTTTTT
many TRBJ2-5 TRBV6-1 TRBD2 CASSVAGDQETQYF TGTGCCAGCAGCGTCGCGGGAGATCAAGAGACCCAGTACTTC
many TRBJ1-1 TRBV7-8 TRBD1 CASSPGQGGTEAFF TGTGCCAGCAGCCCGGGACAGGGCGGCACTGAAGCTTTCTTT
few TRBJ1-5 TRBV19 TRBD1 CASGFTGGENQPQHF TGTGCCAGTGGATTTACAGGGGGCGAAAATCAGCCCCAGCATTTT
. TRBJ1-1 TRBV7-9 TRBD1 CASSLAQSGGTEAFF TGTGCCAGCAGCTTAGCGCAGTCAGGGGGCACTGAAGCTTTCTTT
. TRBJ2-4 TRBV6-1 . CASSEGQVRRNIQYF TGTGCCAGCAGTGAAGGTCAGGTCCGGCGTAACATTCAGTACTTC
. TRBJ1-1 TRBV4-3 . CASSQDRGSEAFF TGCGCCAGCAGCCAAGATCGGGGGTCTGAAGCTTTCTTT
. TRBJ2-3 TRBV28 . CASSSQTTDTQYF TGTGCCAGCAGTTCCCAAACCACAGATACGCAGTATTTT
few TRBJ2-7 TRBV6-2/TRBV6-3 . CASSYTTTGDYEQYF TGTGCCAGCAGTTACACGACCACCGGGGACTACGAGCAGTACTTC
few TRBJ2-5 TRBV29-1 TRBD1 CSVVGTGGQETQYF TGCAGCGTTGTCGGGACAGGGGGCCAAGAGACCCAGTACTTC
. TRBJ2-1 TRBV20-1 TRBD1 CSASDRGRFQSQFF TGCAGTGCCAGCGACAGGGGGCGCTTCCAATCCCAGTTCTTC
. TRBJ2-2 TRBV6-5 . CASSFQDGVTGELFF TGTGCCAGCAGTTTTCAGGACGGGGTTACCGGGGAGCTGTTTTTT
. TRBJ2-3 TRBV27 . CATRWSSTDTQYF TGTGCCACCAGGTGGTCTAGCACAGATACGCAGTATTTT
few TRBJ2-2 TRBV19 . CASTESGELFF TGTGCCAGCACAGAATCCGGGGAGCTGTTTTTT
many TRBJ1-2 TRBV7-2 TRBD1 CASSAPGQGLFNYGYTF TGTGCCAGCAGCGCCCCGGGACAGGGCCTTTTTAACTATGGCTACACCTTC
few TRBJ1-6 TRBV20-1 . CSAFTGHF TGCAGTGCTTTCACTGGCCATTTT
. TRBJ2-1 TRBV2 . CASSDADSYNEQFF TGTGCCAGCAGTGACGCGGACTCATACAATGAGCAGTTCTTC
few TRBJ2-1 TRBV18 . CASSSDGPGRAEQFF TGTGCCAGCTCATCCGACGGACCTGGAAGGGCTGAGCAGTTCTTC
medium-sized TRBJ1-1 TRBV6-2/TRBV6-3 . CASSYGGGASSEAFF TGTGCCAGCAGTTACGGGGGGGGGGCATCGTCTGAAGCTTTCTTT
few TRBJ1-4 TRBV7-8 . CASSLAGSGSEKLFF TGTGCCAGCAGCTTAGCGGGGTCAGGGAGTGAAAAACTGTTTTTT
. TRBJ2-5 TRBV27 . CASSSLAGQRQETQYF TGTGCCAGCAGTTCCTTAGCCGGACAGAGACAAGAGACCCAGTACTTC
few TRBJ2-7 TRBV7-6 TRBD1 CASSLATGNEQYF TGTGCCAGCAGCTTAGCGACAGGGAACGAGCAGTACTTC
. TRBJ2-1 TRBV6-5 . CASSYSNVGAEFF TGTGCCAGCAGTTACTCGAATGTGGGGGCGGAGTTCTTC
few TRBJ1-2 TRBV30 . CAYTANYGYTF TGTGCCTACACAGCTAACTATGGCTACACCTTC